A single sample gave rise to the 17 T cell receptor beta chains below, sequenced in a study of blood T cell repertoires in COVID-19. Some clones are missing from TCRdb's copy, which holds only in-frame ones; the method was immunoSEQ multiplex PCR. The data contain approximately 290,000 clones, around 89% of them seen just once; the ten biggest clones take up around 0.84%. The sequenced sample was peripheral blood. These receptors were taken from a man aged 25-40 years with acute or convalescent COVID-19.

The chain links TRBV3-1 (or the pseudogene TRBV3-2) to TRBJ2-6; 11 bases match TRBD2. With 4 bases clipped from V and 1 base from J, the junction kept 6 bases outside the gene matches. The CDR3 has 18 residues. Germline V lookup: CDR1 LGHDT, CDR2 YNNKEL (reference sequence). CDR3 in amino acids: CASSPLAGGASGANVLTF. The CDR3 DNA reads TGTGCCAGCAGCCCCTTAGCGGGAGGGGCATCTGGGGCCAACGTCCTGACTTTC.

The rearrangement joins TRBV24-1 to TRBJ2-5; no definite D call. The CDR3 loop spans 13 amino acids. The V end was cut by 6 bases, the J end by 2 bases, with 9 bases between. CDR1 is KGHDR, CDR2 SFDVKD, per germline. The CDR3 DNA reads TGTGCCACCAGTTCGGAGCAGCAAGAGACCCAGTACTTC. Amino acids: CATSSEQQETQYF.

The J gene is TRBJ1-2, the V gene TRBV28; possibly TRBD1 for D (5 bases). Germline V lookup: CDR1 MDHEN, CDR2 SYDVKM. V was cut by 3 bases and J by 3 bases, with 17 bases left in between. The CDR3 totals 16 residues. The DNA for the CDR3 is TGTGCCAGCAGTTTTGATGCGCGTTGGGGCGACTATGGCTACACCTTC. Its translation is CASSFDARWGDYGYTF.

J is TRBJ1-2 and V is TRBV9, with TRBD1 identical over 8 bases. Germline CDR1 SGDLS, CDR2 YYNGEE. The V and J ends lost 3 bases and 8 bases, in that order; junction bases with no gene match: 12. The CDR3 length is 15 residues. The CDR3 sequence: CASSGRDRTLGGYTF. CDR3 nucleotides: TGTGCCAGCAGCGGCCGGGACAGGACTTTGGGGGGCTACACCTTC. The whole variable domain, remainder taken from reference TRBV9 and TRBJ1-2, is DSGVTQTPKHLITATGQRVTLRCSPRSGDLSVYWYQQSLDQGLQFLIQYYNGEERAKGNILERFSAQQFPDLHSELNLSSLELGDSALYFCASSGRDRTLGGYTFGSGTRLTVV.

The chain has TRBV30 and TRBJ1-5; no clear D. Trimming left V 4 bases short and J 3 bases short, with 7 bases between. This CDR3 contains 12 residues. Germline CDR1 GTSNPN, CDR2 SVGIG (reference sequence). CDR3 sequence: CAWNGPNQPQHF. DNA for the CDR3: TGTGCCTGGAATGGGCCCAATCAGCCCCAGCATTTT.

The CDR3 is CASRLAGAPNIQYF. The CDR3 bases are TGTGCCAGCAGACTAGCGGGAGCCCCAAACATTCAGTACTTC. This sequence joins TRBV6-5 and TRBJ2-4; TRBD2 matches 11 bases. There are 14 residues in the CDR3. V lost 6 bases, J lost 6 bases, and 4 bases stayed unmatched. Germline values: CDR1 MNHEY, CDR2 SVGAGI.

CDR3 amino acids: CASRAGTSGGNEQFF. In DNA form, the CDR3 reads TGTGCCAGCAGAGCCGGGACTAGCGGGGGCAATGAGCAGTTCTTC. This chain uses TRBV2 with TRBJ2-1; 14 nucleotides match TRBD2. Germline-derived CDR1 and CDR2 are SNHLY and FYNNEI. The length of the CDR3 is 15 residues. The V gene end was trimmed by 6 bases and the J gene end by 6 bases; junction bases not matched to a gene: 4.

This sequence joins TRBV19 and TRBJ2-2, with 15 bases matching TRBD2. V lost 7 bases to trimming and J lost 0 bases; unmatched junction nucleotides: 9. Germline V gene lookup returns CDR1 LNHDA and CDR2 SQIVND (reference sequence). The CDR3 spans 19 residues. CDR3 DNA: TGTGCCAGTACTAAAGGACTAGCGGGAGGGGAAGCGAACACCGGGGAGCTGTTTTTT. It yields the protein CASTKGLAGGEANTGELFF.

The chain couples TRBV21-1 to TRBJ2-3; TRBD2 is the table's D call and was not checked against the DNA. TRBV21-1 is shown as a pseudogene. This CDR3 comprises 16 residues. For the CDR3, the DNA is TGTGCCAGCAGCAAAGTCGGCGGGAGGGTCACAGATACGCAGTATTTT. As protein: CASSKVGGRVTDTQYF.

CDR3 loop: CASSLMGLAGVGNEQFF. The CDR3 bases are TGTGCCAGCAGCTTAATGGGACTAGCGGGAGTTGGGAATGAGCAGTTCTTC. The chain links TRBV7-3 to TRBJ2-1; 14 positions match TRBD2. Germline V gives CDR1 SGHTA, CDR2 FQGTGA. The V and J ends lost 1 base and 7 bases, in that order; junction bases with no gene match: 6. The CDR3 consists of 17 residues.

The rearrangement uses TRBV6-4 and TRBJ2-2, with unresolved D. V lost 2 bases and J 3 bases, leaving 4 bases between the germline ends. This CDR3 region has 13 residues. The germline CDR1 and CDR2 sequences are MRHNA and SNTAGT. The CDR3 DNA reads TGTGCCAGCAGTGACACATACACCGGGGAGCTGTTTTTT. Translating it yields CASSDTYTGELFF.

The chain employs TRBV30 and TRBJ1-5, with D tentatively TRBD1 (5 bases). Germline CDR1 is GTSNPN and CDR2 is SVGIG (reference sequence). The CDR3 has 15 residues. Trimming left V 3 bases short and J 3 bases short, with 15 bases between. CDR3 coding DNA: TGTGCCTGGAGCTCTGGGGCCGCATACAATCAGCCCCAGCATTTT. Translated: CAWSSGAAYNQPQHF.

The V gene is TRBV6-1, the J gene TRBJ2-7, with D maybe TRBD2 (5 bases). This CDR3 has 13 amino acids. CDR1 and CDR2 (germline): MNHNS, SASEGT. V was pared by 3 bases and J by 1 base, with 7 bases between. DNA of the CDR3: TGTGCCAGCAGTGAGAGGGTATCCTACGAGCAGTACTTC. It encodes CASSERVSYEQYF.

This chain joins TRBV30 and TRBJ2-7; 9 bases map to TRBD2. Looked up from germline, CDR1 is GTSNPN and CDR2 is SVGIG (reference sequence). The CDR3 has 15 residues. J gave up 4 bases and V 0 bases, and 7 bases lay outside the gene matches. The CDR3 region has the DNA TGTGCCTGGAGTGTAGATGGTAGCGGGGGATACGAGCAGTACTTC. Amino acid sequence: CAWSVDGSGGYEQYF.

This chain connects TRBV28 to TRBJ1-2; 9 bases match TRBD1. The CDR3 is 13 amino acids. CDR1 and CDR2 (germline): MDHEN, SYDVKM. V was pared by 10 bases and J by 12 bases, with 15 bases of the junction left unmatched. The CDR3 sequence is CATVTPGTGSHTF. CDR3 coding DNA: TGTGCCACCGTGACCCCCGGGACAGGGTCTCACACCTTC.

The V and J genes are TRBV30 and TRBJ2-7, with D possibly TRBD1 on 5 matching bases. Germline CDR1 is GTSNPN and CDR2 is SVGIG (reference sequence). Trimming removed 4 bases from V and 3 bases from J, with 10 bases in between. The CDR3 extends over 12 amino acids. CDR3 in amino acids: CAWKWGSYEQYF. As DNA, the CDR3 is TGTGCCTGGAAATGGGGCAGCTACGAGCAGTACTTC.

This sequence joins TRBV24-1 and TRBJ2-7, with TRBD1 matching 8 bases. The CDR3 is 13 residues long. Germline CDR1 KGHDR, CDR2 SFDVKD. Trimming cost V 5 bases and J 3 bases; bases outside gene matches: 2. For the CDR3, the DNA is TGTGCCACCAGTGTGACAGGGGACTACGAGCAGTACTTC. This codes for CATSVTGDYEQYF.